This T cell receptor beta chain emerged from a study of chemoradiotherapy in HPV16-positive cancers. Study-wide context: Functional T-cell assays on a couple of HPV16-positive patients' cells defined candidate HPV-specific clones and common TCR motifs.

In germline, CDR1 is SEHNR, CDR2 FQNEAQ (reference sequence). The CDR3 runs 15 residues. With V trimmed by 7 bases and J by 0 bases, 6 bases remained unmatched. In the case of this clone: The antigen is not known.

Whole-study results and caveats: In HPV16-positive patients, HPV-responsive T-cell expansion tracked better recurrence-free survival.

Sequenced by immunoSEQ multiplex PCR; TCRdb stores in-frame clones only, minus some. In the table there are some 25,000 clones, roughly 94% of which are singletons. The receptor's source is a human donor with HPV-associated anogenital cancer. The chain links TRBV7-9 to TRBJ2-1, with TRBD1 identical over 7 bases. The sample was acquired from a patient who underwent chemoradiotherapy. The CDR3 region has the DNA TGTGCCAGCAAATCAGGGACAGTCTCCTACAATGAGCAGTTCTTC. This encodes CASKSGTVSYNEQFF.